A single sample gave rise to the 15 T cell receptor beta chains below, sequenced in a study of technical replicates of blood from a few donors. Using immunoSEQ multiplex PCR, the repertoire was profiled, and TCRdb retains in-frame clones only, with some absent. The sample shows approximately 70,000 clones, roughly 92% of them seen only once. Sequencing used T cells isolated from PBMCs. These receptors were collected from a human donor in good health.

In its sample, this clone was seen many times. V is TRBV9 and J is TRBJ2-6, with no clear D. CDR1 is SGDLS and CDR2 is YYNGEE in the germline V gene. The CDR3 sequence is 16 residues long. V lost 0 bases to trimming and J lost 0 bases, with 7 bases between them. The CDR3 sequence is CASSVGSGSGANVLTF. As DNA, the CDR3 is TGTGCCAGCAGCGTAGGTTCGGGCTCTGGGGCCAACGTCCTGACTTTC.

The J gene is TRBJ2-3, the V gene TRBV5-4; D may be TRBD2 (6 bases). The CDR3 sequence is 17 residues long. CDR1 and CDR2 (germline): SGHNT, YYREEE (reference sequence). Trimming shortened V by 1 base and J by 4 bases, and 19 bases separated the two germline ends. The CDR3 DNA sequence: TGTGCCAGCAGCTTGTACCCGGGGGAGTCTGGGTCAGATACGCAGTATTTT. This encodes CASSLYPGESGSDTQYF. The entire variable domain, with the rest obtained from reference TRBV5-4 and TRBJ2-3, is as follows: ETGVTQSPTHLIKTRGQQVTLRCSSQSGHNTVSWYQQALGQGPQFIFQYYREEENGRGNFPPRFSGLQFPNYSSELNVNALELDDSALYLCASSLYPGESGSDTQYFGPGTRLTVL.

The rearrangement uses TRBV9 and TRBJ2-5, with 10 bases that match TRBD1. V shed 3 bases, J shed 5 bases, and the junction held 10 bases outside the gene matches. The CDR3 contains 16 residues. Germline V gene lookup returns CDR1 SGDLS and CDR2 YYNGEE. CDR3: CASSAGGTGVGETQYF. The CDR3, as DNA: TGTGCCAGCAGCGCCGGAGGGACAGGGGTAGGGGAGACCCAGTACTTC.

The V call is TRBV28, the J call TRBJ1-2; 8 nucleotides agree with TRBD1. Germline CDR1 and CDR2: MDHEN and SYDVKM. Germline trimming cut 6 bases from V and 6 bases from J; bases unmatched to any gene: 12. This CDR3 spans 15 amino acids. The CDR3 is CASRRPTGDGDGYTF. Here the CDR3 DNA reads TGTGCCAGCAGGAGACCGACAGGGGATGGGGATGGCTACACCTTC.

This chain connects TRBV18 to TRBJ2-1; D possibly corresponds to TRBD1 (6 bases). CDR3 length: 16 amino acids. Trimming shortened V by 3 bases and J by 6 bases, and 18 bases separated the two germline ends. Germline CDR1 KGHSH, CDR2 LQKENI. CDR3 in DNA: TGTGCCAGCTCACCTGCGGACAGCCCACGTATCAATGAGCAGTTCTTC. It encodes CASSPADSPRINEQFF.

The chain has TRBV5-4 and TRBJ2-7; 9 bases align to TRBD1. The germline gives CDR1 SGHNT, CDR2 YYREEE (reference sequence). The V gene end was trimmed by 0 bases and the J gene end by 5 bases; junction bases not matched to a gene: 9. The CDR3 length is 16 residues. The CDR3 DNA is TGTGCCAGCAGCTTGGACCGGGACAGGGCAGTCGACGAGCAGTACTTC. This sequence encodes CASSLDRDRAVDEQYF.

The J gene is TRBJ2-1, the V gene TRBV6-5, with 14 bases matching TRBD2. After removal of 6 bases from V and 6 bases from J, the junction contained 4 bases not matched to a gene. The V gene's germline CDR1 is MNHEY and CDR2 SVGAGI. The length of the CDR3 is 15 residues. CDR3 nucleotides: TGTGCCAGCAGCGGGACTAGCGGGAGTGGCAATGAGCAGTTCTTC. Its translation: CASSGTSGSGNEQFF.

The chain uses TRBV5-1 and TRBJ1-2; TRBD1 aligns across 9 bases. The CDR3 is 16 residues long. The J segment lost 5 bases and the V segment lost 4 bases, leaving 12 bases of the junction unmatched. The germline gives CDR1 SGHRS, CDR2 YFSETQ. For the CDR3, the DNA is TGCGCCAGCAGCCTAGTTACAGGGGGCGCAGGGTATGGCTACACCTTC. It yields the protein CASSLVTGGAGYGYTF.

This clone appeared a few times. The genes are TRBV2 and TRBJ1-1; D gene unclear. CDR3 size: 13 residues. V was trimmed by 6 bases and J by 0 bases, leaving 8 bases between them. CDR1 is SNHLY, CDR2 FYNNEI, per germline. The CDR3 DNA sequence: TGTGCCAGCAGGCTGTACATGAACACTGAAGCTTTCTTT. Translation gives CASRLYMNTEAFF.

This sequence joins TRBV27 and TRBJ1-3, with 7 bases that match TRBD1. This CDR3 region has 13 residues. V was clipped by 8 bases and J by 0 bases; unmatched bases: 1. CDR1 is MNHEY, CDR2 SMNVEV, per germline (reference sequence). In DNA, the CDR3 is TGTGCCAGCCGGGACAGCTCTGGAAACACCATATATTTT. Translating it yields CASRDSSGNTIYF.

The chain carries TRBV7-3 and TRBJ1-2; tentatively, D is TRBD1 (5 bases). Deletions cut 6 bases from V and 6 bases from J, with 14 bases between. In germline, CDR1 is SGHTA, CDR2 FQGTGA. CDR3 length: 13 residues. Here the CDR3 reads CASRIGTADGYTF. DNA for the CDR3: TGTGCCAGCAGGATCGGGACTGCGGATGGCTACACCTTC.

This clone was seen just once. The chain is built from TRBV5-1 and TRBJ2-5; TRBD2 aligns across 11 bases. The CDR3 has 15 amino acids. Germline lookup yields CDR1 SGHRS and CDR2 YFSETQ. V shed 4 bases and J 5 bases; nucleotides not matched to a gene: 7. Here the CDR3 DNA reads TGCGCCAGCAGCGTACTAGCGGGAGTCGGGGAGACCCAGTACTTC. Its protein is CASSVLAGVGETQYF.

The gene calls are TRBV4-3 and TRBJ1-1, with D tentatively TRBD1 (5 bases). The CDR3 covers 15 residues. Trimming stripped 0 bases from V and 7 bases from J, with 15 bases between. CDR1 and CDR2 (germline): LGHNA, YSLEER. The CDR3 spells CASSQERGGNYEAFF. The CDR3 coding sequence is TGCGCCAGCAGCCAAGAGAGGGGAGGGAACTATGAAGCTTTCTTT.

This chain uses TRBV2 with TRBJ1-5; TRBD1 aligns across 7 bases. V lost 0 bases to trimming and J lost 1 base; unmatched junction nucleotides: 6. From germline, CDR1 is SNHLY and CDR2 FYNNEI. This CDR3 contains 17 residues. The CDR3 DNA sequence: TGTGCCAGCAGTGAAGCGCTCAGGGGGTGGAGCAATCAGCCCCAGCATTTT. It translates to CASSEALRGWSNQPQHF.

The genes are TRBV9 and TRBJ1-5; 9 positions agree with TRBD1. V was clipped by 0 bases and J by 7 bases; unmatched bases: 5. Germline V CDR1 and CDR2: SGDLS, YYNGEE. This CDR3 contains 15 residues. CDR3 DNA: TGTGCCAGCAGCGTAGAGGGACAGGGTGGCCAGCCCCAGCATTTT. Amino acids: CASSVEGQGGQPQHF.